Sequencing of this T cell receptor (beta chain) was carried out in a study of shared clonotypes between healthy human individuals. Repertoires were generated with immunoSEQ multiplex PCR, while TCRdb's copy carries only in-frame clones and drops some. The sample includes over a million clones, roughly 97% of them seen just once. The CDR3 is made up of 14 amino acids. V was pared by 6 bases and J by 11 bases, with 13 bases of the junction left unmatched. CDR1 MDHEN and CDR2 SYDVKM come from the germline V gene. Material for sequencing was naive CD4+ T cells sorted from blood. As to subset: CD45RA+ positively selected. The receptor comes from a man aged 30 to 45 in good health. J is TRBJ1-1 and V is TRBV28, with 9 nucleotides matching TRBD1. The CDR3 loop reads CASSRGQGPIVAFF. The CDR3 nucleotides are TGTGCCAGCAGCCGAGGACAGGGGCCGATAGTTGCTTTCTTT. The full variable domain, in which reference TRBV28 and TRBJ1-1 provide the parts outside the CDR3, is DVKVTQSSRYLVKRTGEKVFLECVQDMDHENMFWYRQDPGLGLRLIYFSYDVKMKEKGDIPEGYSVSREKKERFSLILESASTNQTSMYLCASSRGQGPIVAFFGQGTRLTVV.